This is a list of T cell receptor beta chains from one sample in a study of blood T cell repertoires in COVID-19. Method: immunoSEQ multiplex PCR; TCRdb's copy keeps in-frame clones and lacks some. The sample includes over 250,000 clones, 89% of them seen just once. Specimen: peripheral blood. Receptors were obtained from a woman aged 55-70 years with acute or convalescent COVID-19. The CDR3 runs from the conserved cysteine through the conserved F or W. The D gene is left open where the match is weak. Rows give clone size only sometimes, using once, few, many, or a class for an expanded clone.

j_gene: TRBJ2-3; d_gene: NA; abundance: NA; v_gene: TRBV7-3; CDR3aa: CASSSGARADTDTQYF; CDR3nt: TGTGCCAGCAGCTCAGGGGCCAGGGCGGACACAGATACGCAGTATTTT
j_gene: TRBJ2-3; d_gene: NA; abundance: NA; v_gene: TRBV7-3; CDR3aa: CASSLTQASLTQYF; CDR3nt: TGTGCCAGCAGCTTGACCCAGGCTTCTCTTACGCAGTATTTT
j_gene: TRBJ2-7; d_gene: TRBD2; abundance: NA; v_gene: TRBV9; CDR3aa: CASSVTGTSDYEQYF; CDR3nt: TGTGCCAGCAGCGTTACCGGGACTAGCGACTACGAGCAGTACTTC
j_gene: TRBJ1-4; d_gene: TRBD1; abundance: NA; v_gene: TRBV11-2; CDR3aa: CASSLGQGKEKLFF; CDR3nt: TGTGCCAGCAGCTTAGGACAGGGGAAGGAAAAACTGTTTTTT
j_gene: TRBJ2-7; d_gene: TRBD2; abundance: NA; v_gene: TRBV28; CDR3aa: CASTSLRAGGSYEQYF; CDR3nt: TGTGCCAGCACTTCCCTCCGGGCGGGAGGCTCCTACGAGCAGTACTTC
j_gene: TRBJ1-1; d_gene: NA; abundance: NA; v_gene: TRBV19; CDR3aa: CASSIAYSEAFF; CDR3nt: TGTGCCAGTAGTATAGCGTACTCTGAAGCTTTCTTT
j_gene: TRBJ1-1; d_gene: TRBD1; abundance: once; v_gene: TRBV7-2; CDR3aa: CASSLGRGQNTEAFF; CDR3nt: TGTGCCAGCAGCTTAGGGAGGGGGCAGAACACTGAAGCTTTCTTT
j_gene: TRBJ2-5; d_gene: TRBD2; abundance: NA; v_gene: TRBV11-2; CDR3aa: CASSLDAGWSSGSGETQYF; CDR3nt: TGTGCCAGCAGCTTAGATGCGGGGTGGTCTAGCGGGAGCGGGGAGACCCAGTACTTC
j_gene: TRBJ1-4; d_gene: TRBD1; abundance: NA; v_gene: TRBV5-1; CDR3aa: CASSLNGQGTNEKLFF; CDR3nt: TGCGCCAGCAGCTTGAATGGACAGGGCACTAATGAAAAACTGTTTTTT
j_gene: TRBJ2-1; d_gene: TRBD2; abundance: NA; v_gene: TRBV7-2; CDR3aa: CASSTVAGGANEQFF; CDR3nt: TGTGCCAGCAGCACCGTAGCGGGAGGGGCTAATGAGCAGTTCTTC
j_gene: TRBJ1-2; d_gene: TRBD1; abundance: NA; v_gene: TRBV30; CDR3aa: CAWTPGTGFYYGYTF; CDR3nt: TGTGCCTGGACTCCCGGGACAGGGTTCTACTATGGCTACACCTTC
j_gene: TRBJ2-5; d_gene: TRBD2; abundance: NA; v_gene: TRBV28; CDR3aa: CASSLRPTLLASITEETQYF; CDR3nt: TGTGCCAGCAGTTTACGTCCTACGCTACTAGCGAGCATTACAGAAGAGACCCAGTACTTC
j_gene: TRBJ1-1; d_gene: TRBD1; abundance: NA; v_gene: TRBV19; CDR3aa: CASNDVRSGGSAEAFF; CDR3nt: TGTGCCAGTAACGACGTTAGGTCAGGGGGCTCTGCTGAAGCTTTCTTT
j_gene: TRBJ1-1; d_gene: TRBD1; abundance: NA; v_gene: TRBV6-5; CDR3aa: CASRPGQGMNTEAFF; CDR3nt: TGTGCCAGCAGACCGGGACAGGGGATGAACACTGAAGCTTTCTTT
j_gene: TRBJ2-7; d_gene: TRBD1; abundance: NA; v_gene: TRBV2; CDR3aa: CASSPMGLRDRVNEQYF; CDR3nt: TGTGCCAGCAGCCCCATGGGCCTCCGGGACAGGGTTAACGAGCAGTACTTC
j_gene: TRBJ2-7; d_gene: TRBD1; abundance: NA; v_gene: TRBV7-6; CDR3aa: CASSYHRDRGYEQYF; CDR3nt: TGTGCCAGCAGCTACCACCGGGACAGGGGGTACGAGCAGTACTTC
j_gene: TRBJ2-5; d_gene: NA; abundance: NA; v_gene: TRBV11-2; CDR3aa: CASSPRATETQYF; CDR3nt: TGTGCCAGCAGCCCGAGGGCCACAGAGACCCAGTACTTC
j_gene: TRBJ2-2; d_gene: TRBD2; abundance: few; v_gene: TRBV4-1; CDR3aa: CASRAGLAGGTGELFF; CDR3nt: TGCGCCAGCAGGGCAGGACTAGCGGGGGGGACCGGGGAGCTGTTTTTT
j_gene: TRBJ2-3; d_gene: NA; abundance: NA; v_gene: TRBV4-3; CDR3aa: CASSQDLVGRDTQYF; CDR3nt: TGCGCCAGCAGCCAAGATCTTGTTGGGCGAGATACGCAGTATTTT
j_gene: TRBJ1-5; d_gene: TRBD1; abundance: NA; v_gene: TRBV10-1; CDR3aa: CASSPNGQAKHQPQHF; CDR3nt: TGCGCCAGCAGCCCCAACGGACAGGCAAAACATCAGCCCCAGCATTTT
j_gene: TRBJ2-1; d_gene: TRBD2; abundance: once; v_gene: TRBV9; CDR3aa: CASSHKGLADSEQRPYNEQFF; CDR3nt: TGTGCCAGCAGTCACAAAGGGCTAGCGGATTCGGAACAAAGACCCTACAATGAGCAGTTCTTC
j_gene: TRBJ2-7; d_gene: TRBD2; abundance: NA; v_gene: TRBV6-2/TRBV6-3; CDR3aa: CASSPIAGGPYEQYF; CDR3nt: TGTGCCAGCAGTCCCATAGCGGGAGGGCCCTACGAGCAGTACTTC
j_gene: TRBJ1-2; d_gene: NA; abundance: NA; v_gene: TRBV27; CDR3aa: CASWERAYGYTF; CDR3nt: TGTGCCAGTTGGGAGAGGGCGTATGGCTACACCTTC
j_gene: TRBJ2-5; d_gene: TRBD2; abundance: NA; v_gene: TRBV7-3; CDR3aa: CASSLGSSGSETQYF; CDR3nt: TGTGCCAGCAGCTTAGGGTCTAGCGGGAGCGAGACCCAGTACTTC
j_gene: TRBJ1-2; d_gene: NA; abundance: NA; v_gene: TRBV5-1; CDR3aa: CASSFGDTNYGYTF; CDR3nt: TGCGCCAGCAGCTTTGGGGACACTAACTATGGCTACACCTTC
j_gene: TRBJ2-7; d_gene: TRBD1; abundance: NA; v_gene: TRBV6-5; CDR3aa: CASSYLRDRGPGEQYF; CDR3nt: TGTGCCAGCAGTTATCTTCGGGACAGGGGGCCTGGCGAGCAGTACTTC
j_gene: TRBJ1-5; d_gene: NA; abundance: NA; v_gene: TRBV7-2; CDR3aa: CASSRDMRGAEEPQHF; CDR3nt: TGTGCCAGCAGCCGTGACATGCGGGGGGCGGAGGAACCCCAGCATTTT
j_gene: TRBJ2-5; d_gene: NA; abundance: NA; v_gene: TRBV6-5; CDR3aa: CASSFSVAETQYF; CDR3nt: TGTGCCAGCAGTTTCTCAGTCGCGGAGACCCAGTACTTC